This entry is about one T cell receptor (beta chain). V was pared by 4 bases and J by 3 bases, with 11 bases between. The V gene's germline CDR1 is SGDLS and CDR2 YYNGEE. The CDR3 sequence is 14 residues long. These data are taken from a study of shared clonotypes between healthy human individuals. Naive CD8 isolation took CD45RO-negative cells positively selected for CCR7 and excluded terminally differentiated effector memory CD45RA+ cells. Generated by immunoSEQ multiplex PCR, the TCRdb table keeps only in-frame clones and is missing some. Among about 590,000 clones listed, around 95% were seen once.

The origin of this receptor is a woman aged 25 to 39 in good health. V gene TRBV9 combines with J gene TRBJ2-1, with D perhaps matching TRBD1 or TRBD2 (5 bases each). Input material: naive CD8+ T cells sorted from blood. The CDR3 DNA reads as TGTGCCAGCAGCCCGATGGGGGACTACAATGAGCAGTTCTTC. Residues: CASSPMGDYNEQFF. Full variable domain (rest looked up from reference TRBV9 and TRBJ2-1): DSGVTQTPKHLITATGQRVTLRCSPRSGDLSVYWYQQSLDQGLQFLIQYYNGEERAKGNILERFSAQQFPDLHSELNLSSLELGDSALYFCASSPMGDYNEQFFGPGTRLTVL.